The 27 T cell receptor beta chains listed next were all sequenced from one sample in a study of low-dose radiotherapy and immunotherapy resistance in tumors. Time point specified: after trial treatment. Treatment described: LDRT plus nivolumab, ipilimumab, low-dose cyclophosphamide and aspirin (RACIN trial). With TRAV- and TRBV-specific primers, first-strand cDNA was made, covering the alpha and beta chains. Amplification of TCRs used a constant-region primer and V-primer adapter for 20 PCR cycles. Via MiXCR, TCRdb re-called the reads, giving one row per CDR3 protein. The data contain roughly 100,000 distinct CDR3 sequences, 20% to 25% of them seen just once; the ten biggest clones take up roughly 13%. The sequencing here drew on PBMCs, taken after low-dose radiotherapy plus immunotherapy. The receptors shown here come from a female donor with ovarian cancer.

There are many counts of this clonotype. The chain combines TRBV2 with TRBJ2-1; 10 bases agree with TRBD2. V gave up 4 bases and J gave up 9 bases; unmatched junction bases: 6. The CDR3 runs 14 residues. The germline gives CDR1 SNHLY, CDR2 FYNNEI. CDR3 nucleotide sequence: TGTGCCAGCAGTGCTCCCCTAGCGGGGGCTGAGCAGTTCTTC. Amino acids: CASSAPLAGAEQFF.

This clonotype was seen many times. The V gene is TRBV9, the J gene TRBJ1-1; no reliable D call. Germline V CDR1 and CDR2: SGDLS, YYNGEE. This CDR3 has 13 amino acids. The ends were cut back, 4 bases at V and 4 bases at J, with 11 bases in the middle. The CDR3 region has the DNA TGTGCCAGCAGCAAAACCAGTCGCACTGAAGCTTTCTTT. Amino acids: CASSKTSRTEAFF.

This clonotype was seen many times. The CDR3 bases are TGTGCCAGCAGCACCCGACAGGATTCAACTAATGAAAAACTGTTTTTT. Protein sequence: CASSTRQDSTNEKLFF. V usage is TRBV7-9 and J usage is TRBJ1-4, with D possibly TRBD1 on 6 matching bases. The V gene's germline CDR1 is SEHNR and CDR2 FQNEAQ (reference sequence). This CDR3 spans 16 amino acids. V was clipped by 5 bases and J by 0 bases, with 13 bases between them.

In the case of this clonotype: With only one base between it and a far larger clone, this is likely a read error. This chain connects TRBV13 to TRBJ2-1; D gene uncertain. This CDR3 comprises 16 residues. V dropped 5 bases and J dropped 10 bases, with 24 bases sitting between them. The germline gives CDR1 PRHDT, CDR2 FYEKMQ (reference sequence). CDR3 sequence: CASSPMDLPSSYEQFF. The CDR3 nucleotides are TGTGCCAGCAGCCCTATGGACCTACCGAGCTCCTACGAGCAGTTCTTC.

There are many counts of this clonotype. The V call is TRBV9, the J call TRBJ2-7; tentatively, D is TRBD2 (6 bases). This CDR3 has 14 residues. V shed 2 bases and J shed 4 bases, with 13 bases lying between them. CDR1 SGDLS and CDR2 YYNGEE come from the germline V gene. CDR3 DNA: TGTGCCAGCAGCGTTCGGGACTTGGGGTACGAGCAGTACTTC. Protein: CASSVRDLGYEQYF.

This clonotype appeared many times. This chain connects TRBV23-1 to TRBJ2-7; 8 positions match TRBD1. TRBV23-1 falls under the ORF class, with uncertain function. V lost 0 bases and J lost 0; bases outside the gene matches: 10. The CDR3 length is 18 residues. CDR3 DNA: TGCGCCAGCAGTCAATCGATAGGACAGGGTGATAGCTCCTACGAGCAGTACTTC. This translates into CASSQSIGQGDSSYEQYF.

In its sample, this clonotype was seen many times. J is TRBJ2-7 and V is TRBV25-1; D possibly corresponds to TRBD2 (5 bases). The V gene lost 3 bases and the J gene lost 0 bases, with 12 bases spanning the gap. The CDR3 spans 15 residues. The V gene's germline CDR1 is MGHDK and CDR2 SYGVNS. The CDR3 loop reads CASSDVTRSSYEQYF. The CDR3 DNA sequence: TGTGCCAGCAGTGATGTAACTAGGAGCTCCTACGAGCAGTACTTC.

This clonotype appeared many times. The V call is TRBV19, the J call TRBJ2-3; D remains ambiguous. Trimming shortened V by 8 bases and J by 1 base, and 10 bases separated the two germline ends. The CDR3 sequence is 13 residues long. The germline V gene has CDR1 LNHDA and CDR2 SQIVND (reference sequence). The CDR3: CASHPRGTDTQYF. DNA for the CDR3: TGTGCCAGTCACCCACGGGGCACAGATACGCAGTATTTT.

This clonotype was detected ten times or more. The chain has TRBV5-1 and TRBJ2-3, with 8 nucleotides matching TRBD2. With V trimmed by 4 bases and J by 1 base, 5 bases remained unmatched. Germline CDR1 SGHRS, CDR2 YFSETQ. The CDR3 contains 15 residues. In nucleotides, the CDR3 is TGCGCCAGCAGCCAACGGCGGGGGGGCACAGATACGCAGTATTTT. It specifies CASSQRRGGTDTQYF. Full variable domain (remainder filled in from reference TRBV5-1 and TRBJ2-3): KAGVTQTPRYLIKTRGQQVTLSCSPISGHRSVSWYQQTPGQGLQFLFEYFSETQRNKGNFPGRFSGRQFSNSRSEMNVSTLELGDSALYLCASSQRRGGTDTQYFGPGTRLTVL.

Details on this clonotype: One base away lies a much larger clone, so this may be a sequencing read error. The V gene is TRBV7-9, the J gene TRBJ2-3, with TRBD1 matching over 7 bases. CDR1 and CDR2 from the germline V gene are SEHNR and FQNEAQ (reference sequence). The CDR3 contains 18 residues. The chain's CDR3 is CASRSEQGWHLSRDTQYF. The CDR3 nucleotides read TGTGCCAGCAGAAGTGAACAGGGGTGGCACCTTAGCAGAGATACGCAGTATTTT.

In this sample, this clonotype turned up many times. The chain joins TRBV6-2 or TRBV6-3 to TRBJ2-1; 12 nucleotides agree with TRBD2. Per the germline V gene, CDR1 is MNHEY and CDR2 is SVGEGT. The V gene end was trimmed by 7 bases and the J gene end by 4 bases; junction bases not matched to a gene: 5. This CDR3 has 15 amino acids. CDR3 nucleotides: TGTGCCAGCACATGGACTAGCGGGGTATACAATGAGCAGTTCTTC. Its protein is CASTWTSGVYNEQFF.

This clonotype was detected many times. The chain carries TRBV11-2 and TRBJ2-1, with D tentatively TRBD1 or TRBD2 (5 bases each). Germline CDR1 and CDR2: SGHAT and FQNNGV. The ends were cut back, 1 base at V and 10 bases at J, with 23 bases in the middle. The CDR3 contains 17 residues. The CDR3 DNA follows: TGTGCCAGCAGCTTAGTGGGTTTTTTGGGACGACCCATGGAGCAGTTCTTC. Translated: CASSLVGFLGRPMEQFF. The full variable domain, completed using reference TRBV11-2 and TRBJ2-1, is EAGVAQSPRYKIIEKRQSVAFWCNPISGHATLYWYQQILGQGPKLLIQFQNNGVVDDSQLPKDRFSAERLKGVDSTLKIQPAKLEDSAVYLCASSLVGFLGRPMEQFFGPGTRLTVL.

This clonotype showed up many times. The chain has TRBV20-1 and TRBJ2-5; tentatively, D is TRBD1 (6 bases). This CDR3 is 13 amino acids long. Germline CDR1 is DFQATT and CDR2 is SNEGSKA (reference sequence). V was pared by 2 bases and J by 4 bases, with 11 bases between. CDR3 nucleotide sequence: TGCAGTGCTAGAAACACAGGGTCAGAGACCCAGTACTTC. Translating gives CSARNTGSETQYF.

The sample holds a few counts of this clonotype. The J gene is TRBJ2-7, the V gene TRBV27; 8 nucleotides line up with TRBD1. Germline V lookup: CDR1 MNHEY, CDR2 SMNVEV (reference sequence). Germline trimming cut 0 bases from V and 3 bases from J; bases unmatched to any gene: 4. The CDR3 runs to 15 residues. The CDR3 DNA reads as TGTGCCAGCAGTTTATCCCCACAGGGGGGCTACGAGCAGTACTTC. Translation: CASSLSPQGGYEQYF.

This clonotype was found many times. The chain uses TRBV11-2 and TRBJ1-4; no clear D. V was trimmed by 0 bases and J by 10 bases, leaving 6 bases between them. CDR1 is SGHAT, CDR2 FQNNGV, per germline. The CDR3 has 12 amino acids. CDR3 region: CASSLELGKLFF. Written as DNA, the CDR3 is TGTGCCAGCAGCTTAGAGTTGGGAAAACTGTTTTTT.

This clonotype came up many times. This chain links TRBV7-2 with TRBJ2-3, with 11 bases identical to TRBD2. V shed 1 base and J 5 bases; nucleotides not matched to a gene: 2. The CDR3 is 15 amino acids. CDR1 SGHTA and CDR2 FQGNSA come from the germline V gene. The CDR3 DNA reads TGTGCCAGCAGCTTAGTAGCGGGGGGGGTAGATACGCAGTATTTT. Residues: CASSLVAGGVDTQYF.

The V call is TRBV7-2, the J call TRBJ2-3; TRBD2 matches 14 bases. The CDR3 is 16 residues long. Per germline, CDR1 SGHTA and CDR2 FQGNSA. V lost 4 bases, J lost 2 bases, and 2 bases stayed unmatched. As DNA, the CDR3 is TGTGCCAGCAGCTGGACTAGCGGGGGGCACACAGATACGCAGTATTTT. It yields the protein CASSWTSGGHTDTQYF.

This clonotype has ten or more counts. The V and J genes are TRBV3-1 and TRBJ2-1, with a weak D call TRBD2 (6 bases). The CDR3 extends over 13 amino acids. V was pared by 1 base and J by 9 bases, with 10 bases between. Germline CDR1 reads LGHDT; CDR2 reads YNNKEL (reference sequence). CDR3 sequence (DNA): TGTGCCAGCAGCCAAGGGAGGGCCGGTGAGCAGTTCTTC. Its translation is CASSQGRAGEQFF.

This clonotype was seen more than once but under ten times. The genes are TRBV9 and TRBJ2-1; a possible D gene is TRBD1 (6 bases). The germline V gene encodes CDR1 SGDLS and CDR2 YYNGEE. This CDR3 is built from 15 residues. CDR3 nucleotide sequence: TGTGCTACACAGTGCCAGCATGGGCAGGGGAATGAGCAGTTCTTC. As protein: CATQCQHGQGNEQFF. Full variable domain (outside the CDR3, taken from reference TRBV9 and TRBJ2-1): DSGVTQTPKHLITATGQRVTLRCSPRSGDLSVYWYQQSLDQGLQFLIQYYNGEERAKGNILERFSAQQFPDLHSELNLSSLELGDSALYFCATQCQHGQGNEQFFGPGTRLTVL.

This clonotype was seen at least ten times. A junction end diverges from the germline sequence, so it may reflect a read error. The chain uses TRBV5-3 and TRBJ2-1, with TRBD2 identical over 7 bases. TRBV5-3 is an ORF for which the function is uncertain. The CDR3 runs 16 residues. The CDR3 DNA sequence: TGTGCCAGCAGCTTGGGGGGGGGGAACTCCTACAATGAGCAGTTCTTC. Translating it yields CASSLGGGNSYNEQFF.

This clonotype was observed a single time. The chain uses TRBV6-5 and TRBJ2-2; 10 positions match TRBD2. V lost 6 bases, J lost 6 bases, and 10 bases stayed unmatched. CDR1 and CDR2 from the germline V gene are MNHEY and SVGAGI. This CDR3 has 16 residues. Written as DNA, the CDR3 is TGTGCCAGCAGCTCCCCAGCGGGAGGGCCGTCCGGGGAGCTGTTTTTT. The encoded protein is CASSSPAGGPSGELFF.

This clonotype was seen only a few times. The chain couples TRBV4-2 to TRBJ2-1, with 9 bases that match TRBD2. This CDR3 region has 15 residues. The V and J ends lost 6 bases and 0 bases, in that order; junction bases with no gene match: 3. Germline CDR1 LGHNA, CDR2 YNFKEQ. CDR3: CASRVSGGSYNEQFF. The CDR3, as DNA: TGTGCCAGCAGGGTTAGCGGGGGCTCCTACAATGAGCAGTTCTTC.

This clonotype was counted at least ten times. The chain employs TRBV12-3 or TRBV12-4 and TRBJ2-3; 9 bases fit TRBD1. The CDR3 consists of 15 residues. The V gene end was trimmed by 7 bases and the J gene end by 1 base; junction bases not matched to a gene: 6. The CDR3 DNA reads as TGTGCCAGCAAGATCGGGACAGGGCGCACAGATACGCAGTATTTT. Residues: CASKIGTGRTDTQYF.

There are many counts of this clonotype. The chain uses TRBV6-6 and TRBJ1-1; D may be TRBD1 (5 bases). Per germline, CDR1 MNHNY and CDR2 SVGAGI (reference sequence). The CDR3 length is 18 residues. V was clipped by 0 bases and J by 2 bases, with 19 bases between them. The CDR3 spells CASSYSTQGTKENTEAFF. The CDR3 nucleotides are TGTGCCAGCAGTTACTCGACTCAGGGTACTAAAGAAAACACTGAAGCTTTCTTT.

This clonotype was counted many times. The genes are TRBV6-6 and TRBJ1-5, with a possible D match to TRBD1 (5 bases). V was clipped by 10 bases and J by 2 bases, with 9 bases between them. The CDR3 contains 12 residues. Germline lookup yields CDR1 MNHNY and CDR2 SVGAGI (reference sequence). CDR3 sequence reads: CATDSGNQPQHF. CDR3 DNA: TGTGCCACCGACAGTGGCAATCAGCCCCAGCATTTT.

In this sample, this clonotype turned up many times. At one boundary the junction diverges from the germline segment, which might be a read error. The J gene is TRBJ1-1, the V gene TRBV5-4; 7 positions agree with TRBD1. Germline V CDR1 and CDR2: SGHNT, YYREEE (reference sequence). The CDR3 length is 14 residues. The CDR3 region is CASSLTGERTEAFF. The CDR3 DNA is TGCGCCAGCAGCCTTACAGGGGAGAGGACTGAAGCTTTCTTT. Supplemented by reference TRBV5-4 and TRBJ1-1, the full variable domain reads ETGVTQSPTHLIKTRGQQVTLRCSSQSGHNTVSWYQQALGQGPQFIFQYYREEENGRGNFPPRFSGLQFPNYSSELNVNALELDDSALYLCASSLTGERTEAFFGQGTRLTVV.

This clonotype has a count of ten or more. This chain joins TRBV20-1 and TRBJ1-2; weak D call: TRBD1 (6 bases). Germline CDR1 DFQATT, CDR2 SNEGSKA (reference sequence). Trimming shortened V by 1 base and J by 8 bases, and 8 bases separated the two germline ends. The CDR3 runs 11 residues. The CDR3 nucleotides read TGCAGTGCTAGAGGGGGGCGCGGCTACACCTTC. This sequence encodes CSARGGRGYTF.